These T cell receptor beta chains were read from a single sample in a study of shared clonotypes between healthy human individuals. The table came from immunoSEQ multiplex PCR; TCRdb's copy has only in-frame clones and leaves some out. The sample holds roughly 1,100,000 clones, about three quarters seen once. Sequencing used memory CD4+ T cells sorted from blood. These receptors all come from a young man in good health. CDR3s include the opening cysteine and the closing phenylalanine or tryptophan. D genes are given only for firm matches. Only some rows state a clone size, as once, few, many or a class for expanded clones.

v_gene	d_gene	abundance	j_gene	CDR3nt	CDR3aa
TRBV28	.	once	TRBJ2-2	TGTGCCAGCCTATCCGGGTTAACCACCGGGGAGCTGTTTTTT	CASLSGLTTGELFF
TRBV30	.	few	TRBJ1-1	TGTGCCTGGAGTGTGGGGGGAAACACTGAAGCTTTCTTT	CAWSVGGNTEAFF
TRBV16	TRBD1	.	TRBJ2-7	TGTGCCAGCAGCCAACGACAGGGTTCCTACGAGCAGTACTTC	CASSQRQGSYEQYF
TRBV28	.	.	TRBJ2-7	TGTGCCAGCAGTTTCGGGTGGGGGGATAACTACGAGCAGTACTTC	CASSFGWGDNYEQYF
TRBV2	.	.	TRBJ2-5	TGTGCCAGCAGTGGAGGGCCCCCCAAAGAGACCCAGTACTTC	CASSGGPPKETQYF
TRBV30	TRBD2	.	TRBJ2-2	TGTGCCTGGTCTCCGGGACTAGCGACCGGGGAGCTGTTTTTT	CAWSPGLATGELFF
TRBV27	.	.	TRBJ2-1	TGTGCCAGCAGTCCTAGGGGGTACAATGAGCAGTTCTTC	CASSPRGYNEQFF
TRBV15	TRBD1	few	TRBJ2-1	TGTGCCACCAGCAGGGGACAGGGTTCCTACAATGAGCAGTTCTTC	CATSRGQGSYNEQFF
TRBV5-1	.	.	TRBJ2-7	TGCGCCAGCAGCCCATTGGGGGCCCAGGGAGCCCAATCTAGGGGCGAGCAGTACTTC	CASSPLGAQGAQSRGEQYF
TRBV6-6	TRBD1	once	TRBJ1-1	TGTGCCAGCAGTCCCCAGGGGGCGTCGGAAGCTTTCTTT	CASSPQGASEAFF
TRBV6-1	TRBD1	.	TRBJ2-7	TGTGCCAGCCGGGACAGGAACGAGCAGTACTTC	CASRDRNEQYF
TRBV7-2	TRBD2	.	TRBJ2-1	TGTGCCAGCACCCCTAGTAGCGGGCCGCCCTCGGGGGAGCAGTTCTTC	CASTPSSGPPSGEQFF
TRBV5-5	.	.	TRBJ2-3	TGTGCCAGCAGCTTGGGACTAATCCCAGATACGCAGTATTTT	CASSLGLIPDTQYF
TRBV25-1	.	.	TRBJ1-4	TGTGCCAGCAGTGCGGCAGCTAATGAAAAACTGTTTTTT	CASSAAANEKLFF
TRBV5-1	TRBD2	.	TRBJ2-7	TGCGCCAGCAGCTCCCGGAGCTTACTAGCGGGAGGTGAAGAGCAGTACTTC	CASSSRSLLAGGEEQYF
TRBV18	TRBD1	.	TRBJ2-7	TGTGCCAGCTCAGAAACCGGCCCTCTGAGACAGGGTCGCGAGCAGTACTTC	CASSETGPLRQGREQYF
TRBV27	TRBD2	few	TRBJ2-5	TGTGCCAGCATAGACCGAGCGGGAGCCATCGGGAAGACCCAGTACTTC	CASIDRAGAIGKTQYF
TRBV7-9	.	.	TRBJ2-3	TGTGCCAGCACCCCCCGACTAGGAGATCAGCAGTATTTT	CASTPRLGDQQYF
TRBV7-9	.	.	TRBJ2-2	TGTGCCAGCAGCTTAGATCTCGGGGAGCTGTTTTTT	CASSLDLGELFF
TRBV4-1	.	many	TRBJ2-1	TGCGCCAGCAGCGAAGGGGTCCTGCGGGACTCCTTCTTC	CASSEGVLRDSFF
TRBV2	.	.	TRBJ2-6	TGTGCCAGCAGTGGAGGGGCCAACGTCCTGACTTTC	CASSGGANVLTF
TRBV30	TRBD1	few	TRBJ1-5	TGTGCCTGGAGTGTAGGGGGCCCCAAGCCCCAGCATTTT	CAWSVGGPKPQHF
TRBV7-9	.	.	TRBJ1-4	TGTGCCAGCAGCTTAGGTTCCCATGAAAAACTGTTTTTT	CASSLGSHEKLFF
TRBV2	.	.	TRBJ1-5	TGTGCCAGCAGCCCGGGGGGGGTTCAGCCCCAGCATTTT	CASSPGGVQPQHF
TRBV7-9	.	once	TRBJ1-1	TGTGCCACCGACCGAAGCCCGAACACTGAAGCTTTCTTT	CATDRSPNTEAFF
TRBV6-1	.	once	TRBJ2-3	TGTGCCAGCAGTGAATATTGGGGGCTGACCGCAGATACGCAGTATTTT	CASSEYWGLTADTQYF
TRBV12-1	.	.	TRBJ2-4	TGTGCCAGCAGCTTAATTGGAGGGGACCTCCCGCGCGGGAACATTCAGTACTTC	CASSLIGGDLPRGNIQYF